The T cell receptor (beta chain) described here comes from a study of T-cell memory formation after mild COVID-19. Findings of the study overall: Clones that shrank (day 15 to 85) were balanced CD4/CD8, whereas later expanders leaned CD4+.

This clonotype has a handful of counts. No antigen is known for it. TCRdb fed the 5' RACE reads into MiXCR, producing one record per CDR3 protein. This sample has roughly 400,000 distinct CDR3 sequences; 18% occur once, and the top ten carry roughly 21%. The sequence was obtained from a man aged 18 to 29 who had mild COVID-19 (a few samples of this study predate the infection). Cell type and time point are not known. Sequenced: PBMCs or a T cell subset sorted from them (not recorded which).

The CDR3 nucleotides are TGTGCCAGCAGTTACACAGGGGTAGCCCCGCATTGTGAAGCTTTCTTT. Translated, it gives CASSYTGVAPHCEAFF. The rearrangement links TRBV6-8 to TRBJ1-1; 7 nucleotides align to TRBD1. From germline, CDR1 is MNHGY and CDR2 SAAAGT. The junction had 13 bases not matched to a gene; V was cut back by 2 bases and J by 7 bases. The CDR3 sequence is 16 residues long.